The 6 T cell receptor beta chains below all came from one sample that was sequenced in a study of blood T cell repertoires in COVID-19. Here immunoSEQ multiplex PCR was the method, and the copy in TCRdb shows in-frame clones only, minus some. The sample shows roughly 200,000 clones, about 85% of them seen only once. Sequencing input: peripheral blood. All receptors come from a woman aged 80 or over with active or convalescent COVID-19.

The CDR3 is CAISSTGGTGNTIYF. Written as DNA, the CDR3 is TGTGCCATCAGTTCGACAGGGGGCACTGGAAACACCATATATTTT. This chain joins TRBV10-3 and TRBJ1-3, with 10 nucleotides matching TRBD1. CDR1 ENHRY and CDR2 SYGVKD come from the germline V gene. The CDR3 totals 15 residues. J was trimmed by 2 bases and V by 5 bases; bases with no gene match: 3.

The chain carries TRBV29-1 and TRBJ1-1; D may be TRBD1 (6 bases). V shed 7 bases and J shed 8 bases, with 20 bases lying between them. The germline CDR1 and CDR2 sequences are SQVTM and ANQGSEA. The CDR3 extends over 13 amino acids. CDR3 protein: CSAHETGEWEAFF. Written as DNA, the CDR3 is TGCAGCGCCCATGAGACAGGTGAATGGGAAGCTTTCTTT.

The rearrangement uses TRBV7-9 and TRBJ1-2, with D possibly matching TRBD1 (6 bases). CDR1 SEHNR and CDR2 FQNEAQ come from the germline V gene (reference sequence). V dropped 3 bases and J dropped 1 base, with 18 bases sitting between them. The CDR3 spans 17 residues. The CDR3 is CASSLYGRGSNNYGYTF. The CDR3 DNA reads TGTGCCAGCAGCTTGTACGGCAGGGGCTCCAATAACTATGGCTACACCTTC.

The chain couples TRBV18 to TRBJ1-3; D remains ambiguous. Trimming pared 0 bases from V and 5 bases from J, leaving 8 bases between. The CDR3 is made up of 14 amino acids. Germline lookup yields CDR1 KGHSH and CDR2 LQKENI. The CDR3 loop reads CASSPPTQRNTIYF. CDR3 in DNA: TGTGCCAGCTCACCACCTACACAAAGAAACACCATATATTTT.

J is TRBJ2-7 and V is TRBV25-1; 7 bases fit TRBD2. The CDR3 covers 17 residues. CDR1 and CDR2 from the germline V gene are MGHDK and SYGVNS. With 3 bases clipped from V and 3 bases from J, the junction kept 14 bases outside the gene matches. The CDR3 spells CASSDPLSAGRIYEQYF. The CDR3 DNA follows: TGTGCCAGCAGTGACCCCCTCTCAGCGGGGAGGATCTACGAGCAGTACTTC.

This clone was detected once. The genes are TRBV5-1 and TRBJ1-1; 8 bases align to TRBD1. CDR3 length equals 13 residues. V dropped 2 bases and J dropped 4; count of bases not matched to a gene: 1. The germline gives CDR1 SGHRS, CDR2 YFSETQ. The CDR3 coding sequence is TGCGCCAGCAGCTTTCAGGGGGCCACTGAAGCTTTCTTT. As protein: CASSFQGATEAFF.